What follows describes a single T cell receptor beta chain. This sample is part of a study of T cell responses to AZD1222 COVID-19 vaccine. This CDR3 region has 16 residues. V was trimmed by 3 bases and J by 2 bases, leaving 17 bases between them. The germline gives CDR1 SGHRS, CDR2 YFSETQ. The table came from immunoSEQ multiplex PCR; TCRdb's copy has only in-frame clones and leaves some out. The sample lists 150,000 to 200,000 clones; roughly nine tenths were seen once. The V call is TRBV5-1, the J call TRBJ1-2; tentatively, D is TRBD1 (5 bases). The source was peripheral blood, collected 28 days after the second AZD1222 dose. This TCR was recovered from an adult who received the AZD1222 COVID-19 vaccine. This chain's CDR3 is CASSSRGTELNYGYTF. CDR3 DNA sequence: TGCGCCAGCAGCTCCAGAGGGACGGAGCTAAACTATGGCTACACCTTC. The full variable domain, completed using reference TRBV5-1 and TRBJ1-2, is KAGVTQTPRYLIKTRGQQVTLSCSPISGHRSVSWYQQTPGQGLQFLFEYFSETQRNKGNFPGRFSGRQFSNSRSEMNVSTLELGDSALYLCASSSRGTELNYGYTFGSGTRLTVV.